This paragraph covers one T cell receptor beta chain sequence. Antigen specificity is unknown. Genomic DNA provided the template from which TCR beta VDJ and CDR3 profiles were obtained. TCRdb reprocessed the reads with MiXCR, giving one entry per CDR3 protein. The sample contains around 200,000 distinct CDR3 sequences, approximately 60% of which appear only once. This sample stems from a study of CD8+CD57+ T cells in acquired aplastic anemia. Across the whole study: The study obtained 10 million to 12 million reads on average for CD4+ cells from healthy donors.

Overall study findings and caveats: Common to patients and controls were twenty-nine CD8+ CDR3 sequences. No significant difference in CD8+ Simpson's diversity was found between patients and controls.

Germline loops: CDR1 SQVTM, CDR2 ANQGSEA. V was pared by 3 bases and J by 1 base, with 15 bases between. CDR3 size: 15 residues. This chain joins TRBV29-1 and TRBJ2-5; D call uncertain. The clonotype comes from a human donor in good health. The sample comprised sorted CD4+, CD8+, or CD8+CD57+ T cells (not recorded which) from PBMCs. CDR3 bases: TGCAGCGTTGAGGGCGGACGGTATATCCAAGAGACCCAGTACTTC. Amino acids: CSVEGGRYIQETQYF.